The next 9 T cell receptor beta chains were all read from a single sample in a study of blood T cells in healthy people across ages. It was with a sample-barcoded 5' primer and a J-beta primer mix that a second PCR of about 6 to 12 cycles was run. MiXCR, run by TCRdb on the 5' RACE reads, gives a single entry per CDR3 protein. The top ten hold 30% of the sample, which has hundreds of thousands of distinct CDR3 sequences, over 40% seen once. Input material: blood. All receptors come from a man at least 80 years old in good health.

The chain couples TRBV4-2 to TRBJ1-2; D remains ambiguous. Germline V gene data show CDR1 as LGHNA and CDR2 as YNFKEQ. Deletions cut 0 bases from V and 8 bases from J, with 16 bases between. This CDR3 region has 15 residues. The CDR3 is CASSQDKGRGWGYTF. DNA of the CDR3: TGTGCCAGCAGCCAAGATAAGGGTCGGGGTTGGGGCTACACCTTC.

The V gene is TRBV12-5, the J gene TRBJ1-5; the match to TRBD1 covers 8 bases. The CDR3 runs 15 residues. The V gene end was trimmed by 5 bases and the J gene end by 4 bases; junction bases not matched to a gene: 7. Germline V gene sequence: CDR1 LGHNT, CDR2 FRNRAP. CDR3 bases: TGTGCTAGTGGTCCGGGACAGGAGAGGAATCAGCCCCAGCATTTT. It translates to CASGPGQERNQPQHF.

This clonotype was detected only a few times. The chain links TRBV6-2 or TRBV6-3 to TRBJ1-5; TRBD1 matches at 10 bases. V was clipped by 6 bases and J by 5 bases; unmatched bases: 7. CDR3 size: 15 residues. CDR1 and CDR2 from the germline V gene are MNHEY and SVGEGT. The CDR3 sequence: CASRTDRGSYQPQHF. In DNA form, the CDR3 reads TGTGCCAGCAGAACGGACAGGGGGTCCTATCAGCCCCAGCATTTT.

This chain uses TRBV7-2 with TRBJ1-6; D may be TRBD1 (5 bases). The CDR3 spans 15 residues. CDR1 is SGHTA and CDR2 is FQGNSA in the germline V gene. V lost 1 base and J lost 7, with 11 bases in between. CDR3 region: CASSLGGGSNSPLHF. Here the CDR3 DNA reads TGTGCCAGCAGCTTAGGTGGGGGGTCCAATTCACCCCTCCACTTT. The full variable domain, in which reference TRBV7-2 and TRBJ1-6 provide the parts outside the CDR3, is GAGVSQSPSNKVTEKGKDVELRCDPISGHTALYWYRQSLGQGLEFLIYFQGNSAPDKSGLPSDRFSAERTGGSVSTLTIQRTQQEDSAVYLCASSLGGGSNSPLHFGNGTRLTVT.

This clonotype was picked up one time. The chain's CDR3 is CASSLDRTSNNEQYF. In DNA, the CDR3 is TGTGCCAGCAGCTTAGATCGGACTAGCAACAATGAGCAGTACTTC. V is TRBV11-2 and J is TRBJ2-5; 8 nucleotides line up with TRBD2. V shed 0 bases and J 11 bases; nucleotides not matched to a gene: 11. The CDR3 totals 15 residues. Germline values: CDR1 SGHAT, CDR2 FQNNGV.

As to this clonotype: One end of the junction does not line up with germline, which may come from a read error. The chain links TRBV30 to TRBJ1-5; tentative D call: TRBD1 (6 bases). Per germline, CDR1 GTSNPN and CDR2 SVGIG (reference sequence). The CDR3 consists of 13 residues. CDR3 nucleotides: TGTGCCTGGAGTGCCGCGGACAGTCAGGCCCAGCATTTT. Encoded protein: CAWSAADSQAQHF.

This clonotype has just a few counts. This rearrangement joins TRBV29-1 to TRBJ2-1; tentatively, D is TRBD2 (5 bases). Trimming took off 0 bases at V and 0 bases at J, with 9 bases between the two ends. From germline, CDR1 is SQVTM and CDR2 ANQGSEA. This CDR3 is built from 15 residues. In DNA, the CDR3 is TGCAGCGTTGAAGAAATCCGGGGCTCCTACAATGAGCAGTTCTTC. This sequence encodes CSVEEIRGSYNEQFF.

This clonotype appeared once. The chain couples TRBV5-1 to TRBJ2-3; 11 bases map to TRBD2. J lost 0 bases, V lost 0 bases, and 12 bases had no gene match. The CDR3 consists of 20 residues. Germline V CDR1 and CDR2: SGHRS, YFSETQ. The CDR3 region has the DNA TGCGCCAGCAGCTTGGGCCTTAGCGGGGGGGGCACCTCCAGCACAGATACGCAGTATTTT. This gives the protein CASSLGLSGGGTSSTDTQYF.

This clonotype was recorded a few times. The gene calls are TRBV7-3 and TRBJ1-1; D possibly corresponds to TRBD1 (6 bases). Germline CDR1 is SGHTA and CDR2 is FQGTGA. With 5 bases removed from V and 7 bases from J, the gap between germline ends came to 14 bases. The CDR3 loop spans 13 amino acids. CDR3 protein: CASSRTADVEAFF. The CDR3, as DNA: TGTGCCAGCAGCCGGACAGCAGACGTTGAAGCTTTCTTT.